This TCR beta chain was identified during a study of CD8 T cells in Susac syndrome. Study results and caveats: None of the CD4+ T cell repertoires in Susac syndrome showed clonal expansion.

The authors reverse transcribed roughly 0.5 to 1 ug RNA with random hexamers. A multiplex approach, immunoSEQ multiplex PCR, amplified TCR beta CDR3 across 54 Vbeta and 13 Jbeta. TCRdb reanalysed the immunoSEQ multiplex PCR reads using MiXCR and keeps one entry per CDR3 protein. The profile shows under 200,000 distinct CDR3 sequences, 94% of them singletons. Trimming stripped 4 bases from V and 1 base from J, with 13 bases between. CDR1 SGHRS and CDR2 YFSETQ come from the germline V gene. The CDR3 contains 15 residues. Regarding this clonotype: Its specificity is not known.

This receptor was taken from a human donor with Susac syndrome. The source material was CD4+ T cells from PBMCs. The gene calls are TRBV5-1 and TRBJ2-3, with D perhaps matching TRBD1 or TRBD2 (5 bases each). The CDR3 region has the DNA TGCGCCAGCAGCCTGACCGGGGACCGCACAGATACGCAGTATTTT. Protein product: CASSLTGDRTDTQYF.